This T cell receptor (beta chain) was captured by sequencing in a study of T cell changes during pregnancy in multiple sclerosis. Profiling relied on immunoSEQ multiplex PCR, and the TCRdb table lists in-frame clones only, not all of them. The data contain about 70,000 clones, about 91% of them seen just once; the ten biggest clones take up more than 1.2%. Sample: peripheral blood, taken after pregnancy. This receptor was taken from a female donor with multiple sclerosis, enrolled in a pregnancy study.

The CDR3 sequence: CASSQETGQYEQYF. CDR3 bases: TGCGCCAGCAGCCAAGAAACAGGGCAATACGAGCAGTACTTC. The chain joins TRBV4-3 to TRBJ2-7; D possibly corresponds to TRBD1 (6 bases). V gave up 0 bases and J gave up 4 bases, with 10 bases separating them. Germline-derived CDR1 and CDR2 are LGHNA and YSLEER. The CDR3 covers 14 residues.